What follows are 28 T cell receptor beta chains derived from one specimen sequenced in a study of T cell changes during pregnancy in multiple sclerosis (dated by TCRdb to between 2019 and 2020). Receptor amplification or capture employed the immunoSEQ multiplex PCR assay. Imported from immuneACCESS, the table was reduced by TCRdb to in-frame sequences with V and J called. These copies leave out some clones; in studies compared against another copy, an unresolved V gene accounts for under half, and the cause of the remainder is not known. The sample table holds tens of thousands of clones, of which roughly 90% were seen once. The ten largest clones represent over 7.5% of the sample. The sequencing here drew on peripheral blood, taken after pregnancy. These TCRs come from a female donor in good health, enrolled as a control in a pregnancy study.

The chain employs TRBV5-4 and TRBJ2-3; 11 bases are a match to TRBD2. CDR1 and CDR2 (germline): SGHNT, YYREEE (reference sequence). This CDR3 has 17 residues. With V trimmed by 7 bases and J by 0 bases, 10 bases remained unmatched. The CDR3 reads CASAKELAGVSTDTQYF. The CDR3 coding sequence is TGTGCCAGCGCTAAGGAACTAGCGGGAGTCAGCACAGATACGCAGTATTTT.

V and J are TRBV12-5 and TRBJ2-3; D is undetermined. This CDR3 contains 13 residues. The V gene lost 6 bases and the J gene lost 2 bases, with 9 bases spanning the gap. The V gene's germline CDR1 is LGHNT and CDR2 FRNRAP. CDR3 DNA: TGTGCTAGTGGCCTCGGAGACACAGATACGCAGTATTTT. The encoded protein is CASGLGDTDTQYF.

This chain connects TRBV29-1 to TRBJ1-2; perhaps TRBD1 as D (5 bases). Germline CDR1 is SQVTM and CDR2 is ANQGSEA. The CDR3 has 13 residues. The V and J ends lost 4 bases and 0 bases respectively, with 9 bases between them. CDR3 amino acids: CSVAAGTNYGYTF. DNA for the CDR3: TGCAGCGTTGCAGCAGGGACTAACTATGGCTACACCTTC.

The chain has TRBV2 and TRBJ2-2, with a weak D call TRBD2 (6 bases). The V end was cut by 5 bases, the J end by 2 bases, with 9 bases between. CDR3 length equals 14 residues. Germline lookup yields CDR1 SNHLY and CDR2 FYNNEI. This chain's CDR3 is CASSPGTNTGELFF. CDR3 DNA sequence: TGTGCCAGCAGTCCGGGGACTAACACCGGGGAGCTGTTTTTT.

The rearrangement links TRBV25-1 to TRBJ2-1, with 7 positions matching TRBD1. The length of the CDR3 is 15 residues. Germline V gene lookup returns CDR1 MGHDK and CDR2 SYGVNS. Germline trimming cut 4 bases from V and 5 bases from J; bases unmatched to any gene: 8. The CDR3 spells CASSGWTGGHNEQFF. CDR3 DNA sequence: TGTGCCAGCAGTGGGTGGACAGGCGGGCACAATGAGCAGTTCTTC.

J is TRBJ1-2 and V is TRBV29-1, with D unclear. The germline V gene encodes CDR1 SQVTM and CDR2 ANQGSEA. Trimming shortened V by 0 bases and J by 4 bases, and 6 bases separated the two germline ends. The CDR3 has 12 residues. The CDR3 sequence is CSVEEGSYGYTF. CDR3 sequence (DNA): TGCAGCGTTGAAGAGGGGAGCTATGGCTACACCTTC.

This clone has a single count. This chain uses TRBV6-1 with TRBJ1-5; weak D call: TRBD1 (5 bases). Germline loops: CDR1 MNHNS, CDR2 SASEGT. The V end was cut by 3 bases, the J end by 6 bases, with 9 bases between. The CDR3 extends over 13 amino acids. The CDR3 sequence is CASSDPGLQPQHF. The CDR3 nucleotides read TGTGCCAGCAGTGATCCAGGGCTTCAGCCCCAGCATTTT.

The sample holds one count of this clone. Compared with germline, one end of the junction differs, possibly owing to a read error. V usage is TRBV7-7 and J usage is TRBJ2-7, with a tentative D call TRBD1 (6 bases). Germline V gene sequence: CDR1 SSHAT, CDR2 FNYEAQ (reference sequence). The CDR3 is made up of 13 amino acids. CDR3 in DNA: TGTGCTAGCAGCTTACTACAGGGCTACGAGCAGTACTTC. Translating gives CASSLLQGYEQYF.

This sequence joins TRBV5-1 and TRBJ2-1; 13 nucleotides agree with TRBD2. The CDR3 has 16 amino acids. Per the germline V gene, CDR1 is SGHRS and CDR2 is YFSETQ. With 4 bases clipped from V and 8 bases from J, the junction kept 9 bases outside the gene matches. The CDR3 region is CASSVGRTSGSYEQFF. CDR3 bases: TGCGCCAGCAGCGTAGGACGGACTAGCGGGAGCTATGAGCAGTTCTTC.

V gene TRBV7-8 combines with J gene TRBJ2-5; a possible D gene is TRBD2 (5 bases). Germline-derived CDR1 and CDR2 are SGHVS and FQNEAQ. V was clipped by 3 bases and J by 5 bases, with 10 bases between them. The CDR3 has 13 residues. CDR3 residues: CASSLGAPETQYF. The CDR3 region has the DNA TGTGCCAGCAGCTTGGGAGCCCCGGAGACCCAGTACTTC.

J is TRBJ2-3 and V is TRBV7-2, with D tentatively TRBD1 (5 bases). V was clipped by 5 bases and J by 6 bases, with 12 bases between them. Germline V gene lookup returns CDR1 SGHTA and CDR2 FQGNSA. This CDR3 has 13 amino acids. CDR3 region: CASSPGSGDTQYF. CDR3 nucleotide sequence: TGTGCCAGCAGCCCAGGGTCCGGGGATACGCAGTATTTT.

The V gene is TRBV7-9, the J gene TRBJ2-2; D is perhaps TRBD2 (6 bases). V was cut by 1 base and J by 4 bases, with 10 bases left in between. The germline gives CDR1 SEHNR, CDR2 FQNEAQ (reference sequence). The CDR3 is made up of 15 amino acids. The CDR3 bases are TGTGCCAGCAGCTTAGACCGGGGAGGCACCGGGGAGCTGTTTTTT. Translation gives CASSLDRGGTGELFF.

The chain combines TRBV27 with TRBJ1-1, with D maybe TRBD1 (6 bases). Trimming took off 2 bases at V and 0 bases at J, with 13 bases between the two ends. Per germline, CDR1 MNHEY and CDR2 SMNVEV (reference sequence). CDR3 length equals 16 residues. For the CDR3, the DNA is TGTGCCAGCAGTTTAGTAGGGACAATCATGAACACTGAAGCTTTCTTT. Its protein product is CASSLVGTIMNTEAFF.

The V and J genes are TRBV7-2 and TRBJ2-3; possibly TRBD1 for D (5 bases). Trimming cost V 0 bases and J 7 bases, with 23 bases left between them. Germline V gene lookup returns CDR1 SGHTA and CDR2 FQGNSA. The CDR3 is 18 amino acids. The CDR3 DNA sequence: TGTGCCAGCAGCTTAGCACGACAGAACTCCCGACACCATAATACGCAGTATTTT. Amino acid sequence: CASSLARQNSRHHNTQYF.

The chain combines TRBV19 with TRBJ1-4; the match to TRBD1 covers 7 bases. The CDR3 is made up of 18 amino acids. Looked up from germline, CDR1 is LNHDA and CDR2 is SQIVND (reference sequence). V was clipped by 7 bases and J by 0 bases; unmatched bases: 14. The CDR3 spells CASTPRDSQVATNEKLFF. The CDR3 DNA follows: TGTGCCAGTACCCCCCGGGACAGCCAGGTTGCAACTAATGAAAAACTGTTTTTT.

This sequence joins TRBV5-4 and TRBJ1-2; TRBD1 matches at 12 bases. The V gene's germline CDR1 is SGHNT and CDR2 YYREEE (reference sequence). The CDR3 is made up of 14 amino acids. V shed 3 bases, J shed 6 bases, and the junction held 3 bases outside the gene matches. The DNA of the CDR3 is TGTGCCAGCAGCTCGGGACAGGGGGCAAATGGCTACACCTTC. It encodes CASSSGQGANGYTF.

The rearrangement joins TRBV11-2 to TRBJ1-5, with D perhaps matching TRBD1 (6 bases). CDR3 length: 15 residues. Germline V gene data show CDR1 as SGHAT and CDR2 as FQNNGV. V lost 0 bases and J 3 bases, leaving 9 bases between the germline ends. CDR3 residues: CASSLDGQFNQPQHF. CDR3 DNA sequence: TGTGCCAGCAGCTTAGACGGACAGTTCAATCAGCCCCAGCATTTT.

This chain uses TRBV13 with TRBJ1-3; tentative D call: TRBD1 (6 bases). Germline-derived CDR1 and CDR2 are PRHDT and FYEKMQ (reference sequence). The CDR3 has 16 residues. V was shortened by 7 bases and J by 4 bases, with 20 bases between the two germline ends. The CDR3 DNA follows: TGTGCCAGCAACCAAACTACAGGGTCGGCCGGAAACACCATATATTTT. This codes for CASNQTTGSAGNTIYF.

The CDR3, as DNA: TGTGCCAGCAGCCGACAGACGAACACTGAAGCTTTCTTT. It is translated as CASSRQTNTEAFF. The chain combines TRBV6-6 with TRBJ1-1; TRBD1 is a possible D gene (5 bases). The CDR3 extends over 13 amino acids. The germline V gene encodes CDR1 MNHNY and CDR2 SVGAGI (reference sequence). Deletions cut 6 bases from V and 1 base from J, with 9 bases between.

A remark on this clone: The same CDR3 also results from other DNA sequences found in this sample. The chain employs TRBV5-4 and TRBJ1-2; D is uncertain. V was cut by 0 bases and J by 7 bases, with 7 bases left in between. Germline V gene sequence: CDR1 SGHNT, CDR2 YYREEE (reference sequence). CDR3 length: 12 residues. CDR3 nucleotide sequence: TGTGCCAGCAGCTTGGCCGCAGTTGGCTACACCTTC. Residues: CASSLAAVGYTF.

V is TRBV7-8 and J is TRBJ2-3; the D gene is possibly TRBD1 (6 bases). Deletions cut 8 bases from V and 3 bases from J, with 15 bases between. The CDR3 runs 14 residues. CDR1 is SGHVS and CDR2 is FQNEAQ in the germline V gene. DNA of the CDR3: TGTGCCAGCGTAGACAGGATGGGTACAGATACGCAGTATTTT. It translates to CASVDRMGTDTQYF.

V is TRBV7-9 and J is TRBJ1-1; possible D gene TRBD1, 6 bases. Trimming left V 2 bases short and J 0 bases short, with 13 bases between. The germline V gene has CDR1 SEHNR and CDR2 FQNEAQ (reference sequence). This CDR3 has 16 residues. This chain's CDR3 is CASSLSGATLNTEAFF. The CDR3 DNA is TGTGCCAGCAGCTTATCAGGGGCCACACTGAACACTGAAGCTTTCTTT. Full variable domain (missing parts from reference TRBV7-9 and TRBJ1-1): DTGVSQNPRHKITKRGQNVTFRCDPISEHNRLYWYRQTLGQGPEFLTYFQNEAQLEKSRLLSDRFSAERPKGSFSTLEIQRTEQGDSAMYLCASSLSGATLNTEAFFGQGTRLTVV.

The gene calls are TRBV19 and TRBJ2-7, with 12 bases matching TRBD2. The CDR3 spans 15 residues. Germline CDR1 LNHDA, CDR2 SQIVND (reference sequence). The J segment lost 3 bases and the V segment lost 2 bases, leaving 2 bases of the junction unmatched. The CDR3 DNA reads as TGTGCCAGTAGTATACTACTAGCGGGAGGCTACGAGCAGTACTTC. It yields the protein CASSILLAGGYEQYF.

The chain uses TRBV27 and TRBJ1-5; D uncertain. Germline assignment: CDR1 MNHEY and CDR2 SMNVEV (reference sequence). There are 16 residues in the CDR3. V was trimmed by 7 bases and J by 4 bases, leaving 20 bases between them. CDR3 in amino acids: CASTPVSTMGNQPQHF. CDR3 sequence (DNA): TGTGCCAGCACCCCCGTCTCGACAATGGGTAATCAGCCCCAGCATTTT.

The chain joins TRBV4-3 to TRBJ2-1, with TRBD2 matching over 9 bases. The CDR3 sequence is 15 residues long. Germline trimming cut 0 bases from V and 7 bases from J; bases unmatched to any gene: 4. CDR1 LGHNA and CDR2 YSLEER come from the germline V gene. CDR3 sequence reads: CASSQEGLAGNEQFF. The CDR3 nucleotides are TGCGCCAGCAGCCAAGAGGGACTAGCAGGAAATGAGCAGTTCTTC.

This clone was counted a single time. A read error may account for a junction end that differs from germline. The chain joins TRBV7-7 to TRBJ2-3; 15 nucleotides match TRBD2. The CDR3 has 15 residues. Germline CDR1 SSHAT, CDR2 FNYEAQ (reference sequence). The CDR3 region is CASSVGLAGGDTQYF. The CDR3 DNA follows: TGTGCTAGCAGCGTGGGACTAGCGGGGGGAGATACGCAGTATTTT.

The CDR3 here is CAWSGRERGVQETQYF. CDR3 sequence (DNA): TGTGCCTGGAGCGGACGGGAGCGGGGGGTCCAAGAGACCCAGTACTTC. The chain carries TRBV30 and TRBJ2-5; 9 nucleotides align to TRBD2. Germline V gives CDR1 GTSNPN, CDR2 SVGIG (reference sequence). This CDR3 has 16 amino acids. After removal of 3 bases from V and 1 base from J, the junction contained 9 bases not matched to a gene.

The genes are TRBV6-6 and TRBJ1-2; TRBD1 might be the D (6 bases). V dropped 2 bases and J dropped 1 base, with 11 bases sitting between them. The CDR3 has 15 residues. The V gene's germline CDR1 is MNHNY and CDR2 SVGAGI (reference sequence). CDR3 sequence (DNA): TGTGCCAGCAGTTACCGGACAGAATTTAACTATGGCTACACCTTC. This sequence encodes CASSYRTEFNYGYTF.